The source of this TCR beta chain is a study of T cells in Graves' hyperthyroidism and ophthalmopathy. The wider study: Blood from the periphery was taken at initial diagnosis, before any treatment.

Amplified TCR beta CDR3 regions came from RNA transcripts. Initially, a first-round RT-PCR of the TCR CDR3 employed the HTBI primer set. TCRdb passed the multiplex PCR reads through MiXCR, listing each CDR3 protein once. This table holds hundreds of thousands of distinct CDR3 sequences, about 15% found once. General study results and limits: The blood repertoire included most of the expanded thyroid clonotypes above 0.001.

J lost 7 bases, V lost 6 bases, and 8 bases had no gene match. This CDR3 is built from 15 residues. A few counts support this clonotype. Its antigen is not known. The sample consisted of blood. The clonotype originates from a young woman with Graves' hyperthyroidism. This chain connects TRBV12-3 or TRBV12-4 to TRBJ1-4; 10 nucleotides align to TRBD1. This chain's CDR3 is CASRELRDRGEKLFF. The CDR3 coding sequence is TGTGCCAGCAGGGAGCTCCGGGACAGGGGTGAAAAACTGTTTTTT.